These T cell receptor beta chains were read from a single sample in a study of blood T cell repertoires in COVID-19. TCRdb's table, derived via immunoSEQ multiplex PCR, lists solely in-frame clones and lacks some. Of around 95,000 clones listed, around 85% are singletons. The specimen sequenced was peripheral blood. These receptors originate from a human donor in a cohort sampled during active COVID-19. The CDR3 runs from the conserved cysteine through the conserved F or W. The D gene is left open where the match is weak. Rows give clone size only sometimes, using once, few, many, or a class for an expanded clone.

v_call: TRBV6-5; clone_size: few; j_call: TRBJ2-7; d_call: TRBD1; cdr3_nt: TGTGCCAGCAGTCCGGGACAGACGGGCGAGCAGTACTTC; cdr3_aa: CASSPGQTGEQYF
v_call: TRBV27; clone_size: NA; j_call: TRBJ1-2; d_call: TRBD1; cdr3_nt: TGTGCCAGCAGTTTCGGGACAGGGGGCAACTATGGCTACACCTTC; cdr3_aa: CASSFGTGGNYGYTF
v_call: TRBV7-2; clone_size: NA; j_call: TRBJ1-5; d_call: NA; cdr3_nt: TGTGCCAGCAGCTTAGATGACAGCTTCAATCAGCCCCAGCATTTT; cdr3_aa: CASSLDDSFNQPQHF
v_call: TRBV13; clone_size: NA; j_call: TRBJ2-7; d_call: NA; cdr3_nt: TGTGCCAGCAGCCGGGACGGGAGCAGCGAGCAGTACTTC; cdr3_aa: CASSRDGSSEQYF
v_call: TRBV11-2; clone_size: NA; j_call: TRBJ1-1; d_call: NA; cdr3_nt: TGTGCCAGCAGCTTAAACAGTCTTGCTTTCTTT; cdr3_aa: CASSLNSLAFF
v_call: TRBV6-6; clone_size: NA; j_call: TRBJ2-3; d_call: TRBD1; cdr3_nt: TGTGCCAGCAGTTTGGCTCCGGGACAGGGGGAAGATACGCAGTATTTT; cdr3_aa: CASSLAPGQGEDTQYF
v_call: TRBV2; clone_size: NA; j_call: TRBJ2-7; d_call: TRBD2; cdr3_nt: TGTGCCAGCAGTGAAGCGGGACTAGCGGTTTACGAGCAGTACTTC; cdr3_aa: CASSEAGLAVYEQYF
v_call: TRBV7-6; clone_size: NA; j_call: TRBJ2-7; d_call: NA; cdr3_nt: TGTGCCAGCAGGAAAGGGAGTGAGCAGTACTTC; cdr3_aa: CASRKGSEQYF
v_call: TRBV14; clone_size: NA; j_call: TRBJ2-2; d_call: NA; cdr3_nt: TGTGCCAGCAGCCAAATAGCCACCGGGGAGCTGTTTTTT; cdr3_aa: CASSQIATGELFF
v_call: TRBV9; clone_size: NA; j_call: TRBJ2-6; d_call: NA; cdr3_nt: TGTGCCAGCAGCGTTGGACTCCAGGTCTCTGGGGCCAACGTCCTGACTTTC; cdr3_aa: CASSVGLQVSGANVLTF
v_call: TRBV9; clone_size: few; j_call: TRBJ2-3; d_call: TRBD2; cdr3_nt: TGTGCCAGCAGCGCCTTCGTGGGGCGGGGGGCCACAGATACGCAGTATTTT; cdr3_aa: CASSAFVGRGATDTQYF
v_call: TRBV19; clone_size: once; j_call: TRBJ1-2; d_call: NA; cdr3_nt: TGTGCCAGTATGGAGGGTCTCCGCGGCTACACCTTC; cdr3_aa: CASMEGLRGYTF
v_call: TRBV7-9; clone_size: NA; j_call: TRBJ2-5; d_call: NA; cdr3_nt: TGTGCCAGCAGCACCCCGGAGACAGGTCAAGAAGAGACCCAGTACTTC; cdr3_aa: CASSTPETGQEETQYF
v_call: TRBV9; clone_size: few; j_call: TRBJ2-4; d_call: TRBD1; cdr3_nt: TGTGCCAGCAGCGTAGGACAGGGCCCCCCTTCGCTAGCCAAAAACATTCAGTACTTC; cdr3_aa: CASSVGQGPPSLAKNIQYF
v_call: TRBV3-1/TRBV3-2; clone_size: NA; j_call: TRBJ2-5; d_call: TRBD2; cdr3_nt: TGTGCCAGCAGCCATCTTAGGACTAGCGGGGCTCAGACCCAGTACTTC; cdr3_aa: CASSHLRTSGAQTQYF
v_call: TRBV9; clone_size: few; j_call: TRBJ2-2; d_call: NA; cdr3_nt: TGTGCCAGCAGCGTCCTCGGGACACCTAACACCGGGGAGCTGTTTTTT; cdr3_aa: CASSVLGTPNTGELFF
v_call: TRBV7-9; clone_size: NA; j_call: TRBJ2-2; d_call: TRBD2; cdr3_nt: TGTGCCAGCAGCCAACGGACTAGCGGGAGTAGAATGACCGGGGAGCTGTTTTTT; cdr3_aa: CASSQRTSGSRMTGELFF
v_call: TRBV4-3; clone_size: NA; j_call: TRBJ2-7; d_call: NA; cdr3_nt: TGCGCCAGCAGCCAAGAATACAGGACCTCAGGCGAGCAGTACTTC; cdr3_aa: CASSQEYRTSGEQYF
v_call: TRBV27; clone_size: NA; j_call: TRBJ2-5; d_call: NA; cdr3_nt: TGTGCCAGCAGTTTTGGGGGCAGCCCAAAAGAGACCCAGTACTTC; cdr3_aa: CASSFGGSPKETQYF
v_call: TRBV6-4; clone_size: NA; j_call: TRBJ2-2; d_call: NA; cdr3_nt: TGTGCCAGCAGTTCCGGGGGTAACACCGGGGAGCTGTTTTTT; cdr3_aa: CASSSGGNTGELFF
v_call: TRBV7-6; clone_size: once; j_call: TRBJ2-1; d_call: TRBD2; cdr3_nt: TGTGCCAGCAGCTTAAGGACTAGCGGGAGCTCCTACAATGAGCAGTTCTTC; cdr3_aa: CASSLRTSGSSYNEQFF